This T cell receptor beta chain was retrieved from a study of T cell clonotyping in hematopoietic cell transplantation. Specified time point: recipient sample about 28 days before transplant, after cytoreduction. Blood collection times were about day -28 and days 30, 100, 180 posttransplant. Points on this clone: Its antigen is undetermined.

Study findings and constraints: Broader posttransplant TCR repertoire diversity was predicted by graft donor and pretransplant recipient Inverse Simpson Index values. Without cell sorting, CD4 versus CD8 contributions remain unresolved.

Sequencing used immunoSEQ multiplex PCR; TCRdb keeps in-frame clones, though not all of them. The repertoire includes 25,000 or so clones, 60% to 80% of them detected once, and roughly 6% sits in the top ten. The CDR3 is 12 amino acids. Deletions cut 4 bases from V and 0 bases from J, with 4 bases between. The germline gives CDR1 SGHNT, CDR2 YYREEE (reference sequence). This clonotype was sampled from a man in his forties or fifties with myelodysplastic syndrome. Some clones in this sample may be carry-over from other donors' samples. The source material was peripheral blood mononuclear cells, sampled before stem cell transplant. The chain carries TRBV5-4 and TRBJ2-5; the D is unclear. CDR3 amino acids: CASSVDQETQYF. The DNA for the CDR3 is TGTGCCAGCAGCGTAGACCAAGAGACCCAGTACTTC. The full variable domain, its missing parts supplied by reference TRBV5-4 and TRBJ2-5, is ETGVTQSPTHLIKTRGQQVTLRCSSQSGHNTVSWYQQALGQGPQFIFQYYREEENGRGNFPPRFSGLQFPNYSSELNVNALELDDSALYLCASSVDQETQYFGPGTRLLVL.